One sample yielded the 7 T cell receptor beta chains listed below, sequenced in a study of blood T cell repertoires in COVID-19. Profiled with immunoSEQ multiplex PCR; TCRdb holds only in-frame clones, not every one. The data contain 150,000 to 190,000 clones, 70% to 90% of them singletons. Sequencing was done on a sample of peripheral blood. These receptors came from a woman aged 55-69 years with COVID-19, enrolled during active disease.

The rearrangement links TRBV5-1 to TRBJ1-4; 9 nucleotides line up with TRBD1. The CDR3 contains 16 residues. Germline CDR1 and CDR2: SGHRS and YFSETQ. J was trimmed by 7 bases and V by 0 bases; bases with no gene match: 7. CDR3: CASSLVLQGAGEKLFF. The CDR3 coding sequence is TGCGCCAGCAGCTTGGTTCTACAGGGGGCCGGTGAAAAACTGTTTTTT. Full variable domain (outside the CDR3, taken from reference TRBV5-1 and TRBJ1-4): KAGVTQTPRYLIKTRGQQVTLSCSPISGHRSVSWYQQTPGQGLQFLFEYFSETQRNKGNFPGRFSGRQFSNSRSEMNVSTLELGDSALYLCASSLVLQGAGEKLFFGSGTQLSVL.

The rearrangement joins TRBV6-5 to TRBJ2-3; 11 nucleotides line up with TRBD2. The CDR3 extends over 15 amino acids. CDR1 MNHEY and CDR2 SVGAGI come from the germline V gene. J lost 7 bases, V lost 6 bases, and 9 bases had no gene match. DNA for the CDR3: TGTGCCAGCAGGCCTCTAGCGGGGGGTGAGAATACGCAGTATTTT. This codes for CASRPLAGGENTQYF.

The chain has TRBV6-2 or TRBV6-3 and TRBJ2-2, with TRBD2 matching 8 bases. Germline lookup yields CDR1 MNHEY and CDR2 SVGEGT. This CDR3 spans 13 amino acids. The J segment lost 9 bases and the V segment lost 5 bases, leaving 5 bases of the junction unmatched. The CDR3 sequence: CASSLAGLRELFF. Here the CDR3 DNA reads TGTGCCAGCAGTCTAGCGGGCCTGCGGGAGCTGTTTTTT.

This clone was seen only once. The chain uses TRBV7-9 and TRBJ2-5, with TRBD2 identical over 11 bases. Per germline, CDR1 SEHNR and CDR2 FQNEAQ (reference sequence). Trimming at V came to 3 bases and at J to 1 base, leaving 4 bases not matched to a gene. This CDR3 has 16 residues. The CDR3 is CASSFVAGGPQETQYF. The DNA for the CDR3 is TGTGCCAGCAGCTTCGTAGCGGGAGGGCCCCAAGAGACCCAGTACTTC. Drawing the rest from reference TRBV7-9 and TRBJ2-5, the complete variable domain is DTGVSQNPRHKITKRGQNVTFRCDPISEHNRLYWYRQTLGQGPEFLTYFQNEAQLEKSRLLSDRFSAERPKGSFSTLEIQRTEQGDSAMYLCASSFVAGGPQETQYFGPGTRLLVL.

The chain has TRBV18 and TRBJ1-5, with 10 bases aligning to TRBD1. J was trimmed by 3 bases and V by 6 bases; bases with no gene match: 5. Germline CDR1 KGHSH, CDR2 LQKENI. The CDR3 has 15 residues. Here the CDR3 reads CASSLDRGNNQPQHF. CDR3 nucleotides: TGTGCCAGCTCCTTGGACAGGGGGAACAATCAGCCCCAGCATTTT.

The rearrangement uses TRBV5-1 and TRBJ2-5; D is unresolved. Germline loops: CDR1 SGHRS, CDR2 YFSETQ. CDR3 length: 12 residues. V was pared by 4 bases and J by 0 bases, with 4 bases between. CDR3 sequence (DNA): TGCGCCAGCAGCGCGGACCAAGAGACCCAGTACTTC. Amino acids: CASSADQETQYF.

The chain is built from TRBV3-1 (or the pseudogene TRBV3-2) and TRBJ1-5; 7 bases align to TRBD1. With V trimmed by 3 bases and J by 6 bases, 5 bases remained unmatched. This CDR3 has 14 residues. Germline V gene lookup returns CDR1 LGHDT and CDR2 YNNKEL (reference sequence). The chain's CDR3 is CASSQGRGLQPQHF. The CDR3 DNA is TGTGCCAGCAGCCAGGGAAGGGGGCTTCAGCCCCAGCATTTT.